The 15 T cell receptor beta chains below all came from one sample that was sequenced in a study of T cell responses to AZD1222 COVID-19 vaccine. The protocol was immunoSEQ multiplex PCR, while the TCRdb copy is restricted to in-frame clones and leaves out a portion. The sample carries roughly 180,000 clones, 75% to 90% recorded once. The sequenced sample was peripheral blood, obtained on day 0 of AZD1222 vaccination. All receptors derive from an adult in good health.

This chain links TRBV5-5 with TRBJ2-7; 9 bases align to TRBD1. Germline CDR1 and CDR2: SGHKS and YYEKEE (reference sequence). The ends lost 4 bases at V and 6 bases at J; junction bases unmatched: 2. CDR3 length equals 12 residues. CDR3: CASSGTGLEQYF. In DNA form, the CDR3 reads TGTGCCAGCAGCGGGACAGGGCTCGAGCAGTACTTC.

The rearrangement uses TRBV4-1 and TRBJ1-2, with D unresolved. The germline gives CDR1 MGHRA, CDR2 YSYEKL. The V end lost 3 bases, the J end lost 1 base, and 6 bases lay between the germline ends. CDR3 length: 13 residues. CDR3 nucleotides: TGCGCCAGCAGCCATAGGGATAACTATGGCTACACCTTC. It specifies CASSHRDNYGYTF.

This rearrangement joins TRBV28 to TRBJ2-1, with 10 positions matching TRBD2. Germline V gene lookup returns CDR1 MDHEN and CDR2 SYDVKM. The V segment lost 2 bases and the J segment 0 bases; nucleotides outside the gene matches: 1. CDR3 length: 16 residues. The CDR3 DNA reads as TGTGCCAGCAGTTTAAGCGGGAGGGCCTCCTACAATGAGCAGTTCTTC. Translation: CASSLSGRASYNEQFF.

This chain links TRBV6-4 with TRBJ2-1, with TRBD2 matching over 10 bases. The length of the CDR3 is 15 residues. CDR1 and CDR2 (germline): MRHNA, SNTAGT. V shed 6 bases, J shed 7 bases, and the junction held 9 bases outside the gene matches. The CDR3 sequence: CASSLLAGVSNEQFF. The CDR3 DNA is TGTGCCAGCAGCCTCCTAGCGGGAGTGAGTAATGAGCAGTTCTTC.

This chain links TRBV27 with TRBJ1-4, with D perhaps TRBD1 (6 bases). The CDR3 runs 15 residues. Germline V CDR1 and CDR2: MNHEY, SMNVEV (reference sequence). V lost 2 bases and J 8 bases, leaving 15 bases between the germline ends. CDR3 amino acids: CASSLGGTQGEKLFF. As DNA, the CDR3 is TGTGCCAGCAGTTTAGGGGGCACCCAAGGGGAAAAACTGTTTTTT.

The chain couples TRBV12-3 or TRBV12-4 to TRBJ1-2; D uncertain. The CDR3 is 12 residues long. V dropped 6 bases and J dropped 5 bases, with 10 bases sitting between them. CDR3 residues: CASSSVGYGYTF. CDR3 bases: TGTGCCAGCAGCTCCGTGGGATATGGCTACACCTTC.

The chain recombines TRBV5-1 with TRBJ1-1, with TRBD1 as a possible D gene (5 bases). V was clipped by 0 bases and J by 5 bases, with 17 bases between them. Germline V gene data show CDR1 as SGHRS and CDR2 as YFSETQ. This CDR3 comprises 16 residues. Here the CDR3 DNA reads TGCGCCAGCAGCTTGGTGTCAGGGATTATAAAGACTGAAGCTTTCTTT. Amino acids: CASSLVSGIIKTEAFF.

This clone was observed a few times. The chain employs TRBV7-7 and TRBJ2-1; no reliable D call. The CDR3 totals 16 residues. Germline V lookup: CDR1 SSHAT, CDR2 FNYEAQ (reference sequence). V was cut by 5 bases and J by 0 bases, with 14 bases left in between. In DNA form, the CDR3 reads TGTGCCAGCAGCCCGAATAGGCCATCCTCCTACAATGAGCAGTTCTTC. Amino acids: CASSPNRPSSYNEQFF.

The chain uses TRBV19 and TRBJ2-3, with 8 bases matching TRBD2. CDR1 is LNHDA, CDR2 SQIVND, per germline (reference sequence). The CDR3 extends over 13 amino acids. V shed 8 bases, J shed 1 base, and the junction held 2 bases outside the gene matches. The CDR3 loop reads CASRREGTDTQYF. CDR3 DNA sequence: TGTGCCAGTCGGCGGGAGGGCACAGATACGCAGTATTTT.

This sequence joins TRBV19 and TRBJ1-5; D is ambiguous. Germline V lookup: CDR1 LNHDA, CDR2 SQIVND (reference sequence). Trimming removed 9 bases at V and 5 bases at J, with 14 bases between. CDR3 length: 13 amino acids. CDR3 amino acids: CASRGGWDQPQHF. For the CDR3, the DNA is TGTGCCAGCCGCGGAGGGTGGGATCAGCCCCAGCATTTT.

The V and J genes are TRBV19 and TRBJ1-5; no reliable D call. The CDR3 spans 14 residues. Germline CDR1 LNHDA, CDR2 SQIVND (reference sequence). The V and J ends lost 1 base and 0 bases respectively, with 4 bases between them. CDR3 sequence: CASSIGDSNQPQHF. The CDR3 coding sequence is TGTGCCAGTAGTATAGGGGATAGCAATCAGCCCCAGCATTTT.

The chain joins TRBV30 to TRBJ2-3; D might be TRBD2 (5 bases). The germline V and J ends were trimmed by 1 base and 5 bases, with 16 bases remaining between them. The CDR3 extends over 15 amino acids. CDR1 and CDR2 from the germline V gene are GTSNPN and SVGIG (reference sequence). The CDR3 nucleotides read TGTGCCTGGAGTGATTACCTAGCCGTTAGAGATACGCAGTATTTT. Encoded protein: CAWSDYLAVRDTQYF.

The rearrangement links TRBV3-1 (or the pseudogene TRBV3-2) to TRBJ1-3, with D possibly matching TRBD1 (6 bases). Germline V gene lookup returns CDR1 LGHDT and CDR2 YNNKEL (reference sequence). This CDR3 has 14 residues. V was clipped by 1 base and J by 8 bases, with 12 bases between them. The CDR3 reads CASSQVQGGHTIYF. Here the CDR3 DNA reads TGTGCCAGCAGCCAAGTACAGGGCGGGCACACCATATATTTT.

The chain has TRBV5-5 and TRBJ2-7; perhaps D is TRBD1 or TRBD2 (5 bases each). This CDR3 has 14 residues. The V gene lost 2 bases and the J gene lost 0 bases, with 9 bases spanning the gap. CDR1 and CDR2 from the germline V gene are SGHKS and YYEKEE (reference sequence). As DNA, the CDR3 is TGTGCCAGCAGCTTCCGGGACGGCTCCTACGAGCAGTACTTC. It is translated as CASSFRDGSYEQYF.

V usage is TRBV2 and J usage is TRBJ2-7, with 8 bases lining up with TRBD2. V lost 7 bases, J lost 2 bases, and 7 bases stayed unmatched. CDR3 length equals 14 residues. The germline V gene encodes CDR1 SNHLY and CDR2 FYNNEI. For the CDR3, the DNA is TGTGCCAGCATTCGTGCAGCGGGGGCCTACGAGCAGTACTTC. This sequence encodes CASIRAAGAYEQYF.